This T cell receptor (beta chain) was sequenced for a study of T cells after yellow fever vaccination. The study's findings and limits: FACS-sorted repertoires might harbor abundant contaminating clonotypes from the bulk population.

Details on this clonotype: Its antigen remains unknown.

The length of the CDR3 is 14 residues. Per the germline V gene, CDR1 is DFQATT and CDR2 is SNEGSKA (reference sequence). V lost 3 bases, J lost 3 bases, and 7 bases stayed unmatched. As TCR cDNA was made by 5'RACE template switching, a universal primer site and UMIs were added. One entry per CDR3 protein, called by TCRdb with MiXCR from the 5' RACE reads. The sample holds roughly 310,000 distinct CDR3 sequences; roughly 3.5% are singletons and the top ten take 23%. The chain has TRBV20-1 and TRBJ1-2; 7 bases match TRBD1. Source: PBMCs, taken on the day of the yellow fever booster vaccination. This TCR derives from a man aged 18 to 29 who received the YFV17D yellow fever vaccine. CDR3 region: CSARVLGTDYGYTF. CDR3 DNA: TGCAGTGCTAGGGTTCTAGGGACAGACTATGGCTACACCTTC.